This T cell receptor (beta chain) emerged from a study of blood T cell repertoires in COVID-19. The method was immunoSEQ multiplex PCR; TCRdb's version includes in-frame clones alone and lacks a portion of them. The repertoire holds roughly 230,000 clones, with 90% as singletons. The ends lost 8 bases at V and 3 bases at J; junction bases unmatched: 4. CDR1 and CDR2 (germline): SGHDN, FVKESK. The CDR3 totals 14 residues. V is TRBV14 and J is TRBJ2-2, with 9 bases identical to TRBD1. This TCR came from a woman aged 55-70 years with COVID-19, enrolled during active disease. The sequencing sample was made of peripheral blood. The CDR3 protein is CASWGTGHTGELFF. The CDR3 coding sequence is TGTGCCAGCTGGGGGACAGGGCACACCGGGGAGCTGTTTTTT.